A single T cell receptor beta chain is shown here with its context. Sequencing used immunoSEQ multiplex PCR; TCRdb keeps in-frame clones, though not all of them. The data hold about 60,000 clones, with about 93% observed a single time. Trimming pared 5 bases from V and 4 bases from J, leaving 9 bases between. Germline V CDR1 and CDR2: MNHEY, SMNVEV (reference sequence). This CDR3 is 12 amino acids long. This record comes from a study of T cell changes during pregnancy in multiple sclerosis. The V gene is TRBV27, the J gene TRBJ2-7; D perhaps matches TRBD1 (5 bases). The sequenced sample was CD8+ T cells from peripheral blood mononuclear cells, obtained in the second trimester of pregnancy. This clonotype originated in a female donor with multiple sclerosis, enrolled in a pregnancy study. This CDR3 reads CASSQRGYEQYF. The DNA for the CDR3 is TGTGCCAGCAGTCAAAGGGGTTACGAGCAGTACTTC.